This is a list of T cell receptor beta chains from one sample in a study of blood T cell repertoires in COVID-19. Here immunoSEQ multiplex PCR was the method, and the copy in TCRdb shows in-frame clones only, minus some. The sample lists some 70,000 clones, nearly 80% occurring once. The sample comprised peripheral blood. These receptors were obtained from a human donor in a cohort sampled during active COVID-19. Each CDR3 is given with its conserved first and last residue. Each record gives: V gene, D gene, clone size, J gene, CDR3 DNA, CDR3 protein. A D gene is named only where the DNA matches it firmly. A clone size is listed for some rows: how often the clone was seen (once, few, many), or a class if it is expanded.

>TRBV18|-|once|TRBJ1-2
TGTGCCAGCTCACCGACAGACTATGGCTACACCTTC
CASSPTDYGYTF
>TRBV6-5|-|-|TRBJ1-5
TGTGCCAGCAGTTACAGTGTCGGGACTGATCAGCCCCAGCATTTT
CASSYSVGTDQPQHF
>TRBV4-2|TRBD2|-|TRBJ2-3
TGTGCCAGCAGCTCCCCGGGGGGGCAGGCAGATACGCAGTATTTT
CASSSPGGQADTQYF
>TRBV7-9|TRBD1|-|TRBJ1-5
TGTGCCAGCAGCTTAGGGGACAGGGCAAATCAGCCCCAGCATTTT
CASSLGDRANQPQHF
>TRBV5-1|TRBD1|-|TRBJ1-4
TGCGCCAGCAGCCTACCGACAGGGACGAATGAAAAACTGTTTTTT
CASSLPTGTNEKLFF
>TRBV19|-|few|TRBJ1-5
TGTGCCAGTTCAACTGGGGGGGGCTCTCAGCCCCAGCATTTT
CASSTGGGSQPQHF
>TRBV28|TRBD1|-|TRBJ1-5
TGTGCCAGCAGTTTACACCCTGACAGGGGCAATCAGCCCCAGCATTTT
CASSLHPDRGNQPQHF
>TRBV6-5|-|-|TRBJ1-2
TGTGCCAGCAGTCGCGGAGAGCCGGGGAATGGCTACACCTTC
CASSRGEPGNGYTF
>TRBV7-6|-|-|TRBJ2-5
TGTGCCAGTGGGCGGGGCAGATCTTACTATGAGACCCAGTACTTC
CASGRGRSYYETQYF
>TRBV7-2|TRBD2|-|TRBJ2-1
TGTGCCAGCAGCTTAGGACTAGCGGGAGGGACCAATGAGCAGTTCTTC
CASSLGLAGGTNEQFF
>TRBV19|-|-|TRBJ1-2
TGTGCCAGTAGTATGCCCCAGGGGAGGGCCTATGGCTACACCTTC
CASSMPQGRAYGYTF
>TRBV4-3|-|-|TRBJ2-2
TGCGCCAGCAGCCAAGAATATCCAGGGCCCACCGGGGAGCTGTTTTTT
CASSQEYPGPTGELFF
>TRBV5-1|-|-|TRBJ2-3
TGCGCCAGCAGCAGCTTATTTGGAGGGAGCACAGATACGCAGTATTTT
CASSSLFGGSTDTQYF
>TRBV5-4|TRBD1|-|TRBJ1-1
TGTGCCAGCAGCTTGGTCGGACAGGGGAACACTGAAGCTTTCTTT
CASSLVGQGNTEAFF
>TRBV2|-|-|TRBJ1-4
TGTGCCAGCAGTGAAACCCGGGGTGAAAAACTGTTTTTT
CASSETRGEKLFF
>TRBV12-3/TRBV12-4|-|-|TRBJ2-3
TGTGCCAGCACAAGTGGAGGCGATACGCAGTATTTT
CASTSGGDTQYF
>TRBV15|-|once|TRBJ2-1
TGTGCCACCAGCAGAGAGCGGAGCTCCTACAATGAGCAGTTCTTC
CATSRERSSYNEQFF
>TRBV19|-|-|TRBJ2-3
TGTGCCACCGCCGCGGGGGATACGCAGTATTTT
CATAAGDTQYF
>TRBV7-9|TRBD2|-|TRBJ2-3
TGTGCCAGCAGCGCGGGGGACAGACCTAGCGGGAGGGGAGATACGCAGTATTTT
CASSAGDRPSGRGDTQYF
>TRBV12-3/TRBV12-4|-|once|TRBJ2-3
TGTGCCAGCAGTCCCCGAGATACGCAGTATTTT
CASSPRDTQYF
>TRBV5-4|-|once|TRBJ2-3
TGTGCCAGCAGCTCAGGAGGGCCTACTAGCACAGATACGCAGTATTTT
CASSSGGPTSTDTQYF
>TRBV13|-|-|TRBJ1-1
TGTGCCAGCAGCTTATGGGGGGGCACGAACACTGAAGCTTTCTTT
CASSLWGGTNTEAFF
>TRBV27|TRBD1|few|TRBJ1-5
TGTGCCAGCAGTTTAAAGGGACAGGGGGTTCGTCAGCCCCAGCATTTT
CASSLKGQGVRQPQHF
>TRBV7-2|TRBD1|-|TRBJ1-2
TGTGCCAGCAGCATGCCCGGGACAGCTACTAACTATGGCTACACCTTC
CASSMPGTATNYGYTF
>TRBV4-3|-|-|TRBJ1-3
TGCGCCAGCAGCCAAGATCTGGGGGCTTCTGGAAACACCATATATTTT
CASSQDLGASGNTIYF
>TRBV28|-|-|TRBJ1-1
TGTGCCAGCAGTCCCAACCTAGGCCAGTCACACACTGAAGCTTTCTTT
CASSPNLGQSHTEAFF
>TRBV24-1|-|-|TRBJ1-5
TGTGCCACCAGTCGGGACACCATCAATCAGCCCCAGCATTTT
CATSRDTINQPQHF
>TRBV28|-|-|TRBJ1-1
TGTGCCAGCAGTTCCCAGACAGGCCCCCTCGGGGACACTGAAGCTTTCTTT
CASSSQTGPLGDTEAFF
>TRBV13|TRBD2|-|TRBJ2-5
TGTGCCAGCAGCTCGCTAGCGGGAGTTGAGACCCAGTACTTC
CASSSLAGVETQYF
>TRBV6-2/TRBV6-3|TRBD2|-|TRBJ2-5
TGTGCCAGCAGTTACGGGCGGGGGTCCCGAGAATGGACCCAGTACTTC
CASSYGRGSREWTQYF
>TRBV30|TRBD1|-|TRBJ1-5
TGTGCCTGGAGTGCGGCAGGGGGTCAGCCCCAGCATTTT
CAWSAAGGQPQHF
>TRBV5-1|-|-|TRBJ2-3
TGCGCCAGCAGCTTTCAGAAGGCGACCGGGACTCCTCGCCAGGGTACGCAGTATTTT
CASSFQKATGTPRQGTQYF
>TRBV24-1|TRBD1|few|TRBJ1-2
TGTGCCACCAGTAACCCCCGGACAGGTGCCTATGGCTACACCTTC
CATSNPRTGAYGYTF
>TRBV18|TRBD1|few|TRBJ1-6
TGTGCCAGCTCACAAGACAGGGAAGGATCACCCCTCCACTTT
CASSQDREGSPLHF
>TRBV5-1|-|few|TRBJ2-2
TGCGCCAGCAGCCCCGTTATACAGGGCCTAGCCGGGGAGCTGTTTTTT
CASSPVIQGLAGELFF
>TRBV10-3|TRBD2|few|TRBJ2-3
TGTGCCATCAGTGATCCGGGACTAGCGGGGAGCACAGATACGCAGTATTTT
CAISDPGLAGSTDTQYF
>TRBV5-6|-|-|TRBJ1-1
TGTGCCAGCAGCTTGCTTTCCGGGAGAACTGAAGCTTTCTTT
CASSLLSGRTEAFF
>TRBV6-1|TRBD1|-|TRBJ2-2
TGTGCCAGCAGTGAAGCCGACAGGGGTTGGTTCGGCACCGGGGAGCTGTTTTTT
CASSEADRGWFGTGELFF
>TRBV5-1|-|-|TRBJ1-4
TGCGCCAGCAGCTCGCGGGGGAGAGAAAAACTGTTTTTT
CASSSRGREKLFF
>TRBV5-4|-|-|TRBJ2-7
TGTGCCAGCAGCTTGGTGCTATCCTACGAGCAGTACTTC
CASSLVLSYEQYF
>TRBV7-8|-|-|TRBJ2-1
TGTGCCAGCAGCTCCAAAATTTCCAATGAGCAGTTCTTC
CASSSKISNEQFF
>TRBV12-3/TRBV12-4|-|-|TRBJ2-1
TGTGCCAGCAGTTTGTTACATACTGAGCAGTTCTTC
CASSLLHTEQFF
>TRBV9|TRBD2|-|TRBJ2-5
TGTGCCAGCAGCGTCGGCGCGGGAGGGCCAGGCCAAGAGACCCAGTACTTC
CASSVGAGGPGQETQYF
>TRBV19|-|-|TRBJ1-2
TGTGCCAGTAGTTCGGGGTCCACTAACTATGGCTACACCTTC
CASSSGSTNYGYTF
>TRBV18|TRBD2|-|TRBJ2-5
TGTGCCAGCTCACCACTTGGCGGGGGGTCCCAAGAGACCCAGTACTTC
CASSPLGGGSQETQYF
>TRBV11-3|-|-|TRBJ1-1
TGTGCCAGCAGCTTACAGTCAAACACTGAAGCTTTCTTT
CASSLQSNTEAFF
>TRBV7-2|-|few|TRBJ2-3
TGTGCCAGCAGCTCCCGTCCCACAGATACGCAGTATTTT
CASSSRPTDTQYF
>TRBV7-2|-|-|TRBJ1-4
TGTGCCAGCAGCTTCGGGGGGGGGCGCGGGCGGCAGGAAAAACTGTTTTTT
CASSFGGGRGRQEKLFF
>TRBV5-1|-|few|TRBJ1-2
TGCGCCAGCAGCTTGTACGGGGACTATGGCTACACCTTC
CASSLYGDYGYTF
>TRBV20-1|TRBD2|-|TRBJ2-3
TGCAGTGCTAGTGGGCGACTAGCGGGGGCCATACTAAGCACAGATACGCAGTATTTT
CSASGRLAGAILSTDTQYF
>TRBV7-3|-|-|TRBJ1-2
TGTGCCAGCAGCTTACCGGGAGGCTATGGCTACACCTTC
CASSLPGGYGYTF